What follows are 3 T cell receptor beta chains derived from one specimen sequenced in a study of beta chain features in type 1 diabetes. Expressed TCRB transcripts were sequenced because the entire RNA isolate underwent reverse transcription. The table came from immunoSEQ multiplex PCR; TCRdb's copy has only in-frame clones and leaves some out. The repertoire includes about 150,000 clones, about 9.1% of them detected once, and approximately 2.2% sits in the top ten. The sample comprised central memory CD4+ T cells from blood. All receptors derive from a woman younger than 35 in good health.

This clone was seen many times. The V call is TRBV29-1, the J call TRBJ1-2; D perhaps matches TRBD1 (6 bases). CDR3 size: 12 residues. The V and J ends lost 2 bases and 2 bases respectively, with 6 bases between them. Germline V gene data show CDR1 as SQVTM and CDR2 as ANQGSEA. The CDR3 DNA sequence: TGCAGCGTTGAAACAGGGAACTATGGCTACACCTTC. As protein: CSVETGNYGYTF. Drawing the rest from reference TRBV29-1 and TRBJ1-2, the complete variable domain is SAVISQKPSRDICQRGTSLTIQCQVDSQVTMMFWYRQQPGQSLTLIATANQGSEATYESGFVIDKFPISRPNLTFSTLTVSNMSPEDSSIYLCSVETGNYGYTFGSGTRLTVV.

The rearrangement links TRBV7-9 to TRBJ2-5; 9 bases fit TRBD1. This CDR3 contains 15 residues. Germline CDR1 reads SEHNR; CDR2 reads FQNEAQ (reference sequence). The trim removed 5 bases at V and 5 bases at J, leaving 9 bases unmatched. The CDR3 DNA is TGTGCCAGCAGCCCCTGGACAGGGGAAGGGGAGACCCAGTACTTC. It translates to CASSPWTGEGETQYF.

This clone was found a few times. The genes are TRBV7-9 and TRBJ2-5, with 12 bases fitting TRBD2. The CDR3 covers 14 residues. V lost 5 bases and J lost 4; bases outside the gene matches: 2. The V gene's germline CDR1 is SEHNR and CDR2 FQNEAQ (reference sequence). This CDR3 reads CASSPTSGGETQYF. Written as DNA, the CDR3 is TGTGCCAGCAGCCCGACTAGCGGGGGAGAGACCCAGTACTTC.